What follows describes a single T cell receptor beta chain. Its binding antigen is unknown. No quality values exist for individual bases; no much larger clone is one base distant. Library preparation was by PCR. Sequencing was performed on an Illumina HiSeq 2500. Molecular barcoding was employed in the preparation of TCR libraries, with unique molecular identifiers being used to normalize TCRbeta repertoire quantification. TCRdb ran its own pipeline on the public reads, namely fastp trimming at Q25 and MiXCR clone calling, and kept in-frame beta chains. Rows matching on CDR3 protein sequence are summarized as one entry with the most common DNA and genes. This sample has some 520,000 distinct CDR3 sequences in its table, and roughly 33% of those were observed once. The ten largest clones represent 2% to 2.5% of the sample. This entry belongs to a study of T-cell reconstitution after alpha-beta-depleted transplantation in children (TCRdb year 2016). About the study as a whole: T-cell immune reconstitution after TCRalphabeta/CD19-depleted allogeneic hematopoietic cell transplantation in children was quantitatively tracked in the study by means of TCR repertoire profiling.

Trimming removed 2 bases from V and 1 base from J, leaving 8 bases between the germline ends. The germline V gene gives CDR1 as KGHSH and CDR2 as LQKENI. Counted from cysteine to phenylalanine, this CDR3 has 15 amino acids. Only CDR3 DNA remains: 45 bases, in frame from the first base. The sample was PBMCs from the stem cell graft donor, taken from the stem cell graft. This TCR came from a human donor who donated a stem cell graft to a child with aplastic anemia. The chain couples TRBV18 to TRBJ2-2; the D gene identity is not certain. CDR3 region: CASSPWTGNTGELFF. In nucleotides, the sequence is TGTGCCAGCTCACCATGGACGGGGAACACCGGGGAGCTGTTTTTT. Joined to the reference TRBV18 and TRBJ2-2 proteins, this CDR3 gives the full variable domain: NAGVMQNPRHLVRRRGQEARLRCSPMKGHSHVYWYRQLPEEGLKFMVYLQKENIIDESGMPKERFSAEFPKEGPSILRIQQVVRGDSAAYFCASSPWTGNTGELFFGEGSRLTVL.